These 13 T cell receptor beta chains were sequenced from one sample in a study of identifying expanded T cells in peripheral blood. Assay: immunoSEQ multiplex PCR; the TCRdb copy retains only in-frame clones and omits some. Of about 50,000 clones listed, approximately 80% are singletons. Input material: blood. The receptors were sampled from a person between 18 and 70 years old in good health.

CDR3 protein: CASSLVRGGELFF. As DNA, the CDR3 is TGTGCCAGCAGCTTAGTACGGGGCGGGGAGCTGTTTTTT. The chain recombines TRBV7-8 with TRBJ2-2, with a tentative D call TRBD2 (5 bases). Germline V CDR1 and CDR2: SGHVS, FQNEAQ. CDR3 length: 13 amino acids. Trimming stripped 1 base from V and 7 bases from J, with 7 bases between.

This clone was found once. In DNA form, the CDR3 reads TGTGCCAGCAGCCCTGGAGCAGCGGGGGGTCTAGATACGCAGTATTTT. Amino acid sequence: CASSPGAAGGLDTQYF. The chain couples TRBV7-2 to TRBJ2-3, with 9 bases that match TRBD2. Germline loops: CDR1 SGHTA, CDR2 FQGNSA. Unmatched junction bases numbered 11, after V lost 5 bases and J lost 5 bases. This CDR3 region has 16 residues.

The chain uses TRBV19 and TRBJ2-2; D possibly corresponds to TRBD1 (6 bases). V was cut by 0 bases and J by 8 bases, with 16 bases left in between. The germline gives CDR1 LNHDA, CDR2 SQIVND (reference sequence). This CDR3 is 16 amino acids long. CDR3 region: CASSIDLRGAEGELFF. DNA for the CDR3: TGTGCCAGTAGTATAGATCTCAGGGGCGCTGAGGGGGAGCTGTTTTTT.

CDR3 residues: CASSVVAGRPEAFF. CDR3 bases: TGTGCCAGCAGCGTAGTAGCCGGCCGCCCTGAAGCTTTCTTT. This chain joins TRBV9 and TRBJ1-1; no reliable D call. Germline loops: CDR1 SGDLS, CDR2 YYNGEE. V lost 0 bases and J 6 bases, leaving 12 bases between the germline ends. This CDR3 has 14 residues.

This clone was counted between two and nine times. This rearrangement joins TRBV14 to TRBJ1-4; D is possibly TRBD1 (5 bases). The CDR3 covers 15 residues. Germline values: CDR1 SGHDN, CDR2 FVKESK. V was trimmed by 0 bases and J by 5 bases, leaving 10 bases between them. This CDR3 is CASSQEGASNEKLFF. The CDR3, as DNA: TGTGCCAGCAGCCAAGAAGGGGCCTCAAATGAAAAACTGTTTTTT.

The chain couples TRBV29-1 to TRBJ2-2, with D possibly TRBD2 on 5 matching bases. The CDR3 has 14 residues. The V gene's germline CDR1 is SQVTM and CDR2 ANQGSEA. The V end lost 3 bases, the J end lost 1 base, and 9 bases lay between the germline ends. Written as DNA, the CDR3 is TGCAGCGTTGATAATCGGGGGAACACCGGGGAGCTGTTTTTT. It encodes CSVDNRGNTGELFF.

This clone was counted a single time. The chain couples TRBV9 to TRBJ2-6; a possible D gene is TRBD1 (5 bases). Germline CDR1 SGDLS, CDR2 YYNGEE. Trimming took off 4 bases at V and 1 base at J, with 9 bases between the two ends. The CDR3 extends over 15 amino acids. CDR3: CASSSRESGANVLTF. CDR3 nucleotide sequence: TGTGCCAGCAGCTCCAGGGAATCTGGGGCCAACGTCCTGACTTTC.

The chain couples TRBV25-1 to TRBJ2-1; TRBD2 agrees at 9 bases. V was clipped by 4 bases and J by 4 bases; unmatched bases: 5. Germline CDR1 reads MGHDK; CDR2 reads SYGVNS. CDR3 length equals 15 residues. CDR3 loop: CASSGGGAGYNEQFF. The CDR3 nucleotides are TGTGCCAGCAGTGGCGGGGGGGCAGGGTACAATGAGCAGTTCTTC.

The gene calls are TRBV5-6 and TRBJ1-1, with D perhaps TRBD1 (6 bases). Per germline, CDR1 SGHDT and CDR2 YYEEEE. The germline V and J ends were trimmed by 4 bases and 1 base, with 8 bases remaining between them. The CDR3 is 13 amino acids. CDR3 sequence reads: CASSGRGNTEAFF. DNA for the CDR3: TGTGCCAGCAGCGGCAGGGGGAACACTGAAGCTTTCTTT.

The chain is built from TRBV21-1 and TRBJ2-3; TRBD2 is the table's D call, not checked against the DNA. TRBV21-1 is annotated as a pseudogene. This CDR3 spans 14 amino acids. CDR3 loop: CASRWGGSTDTQYF. For the CDR3, the DNA is TGTGCCAGCAGGTGGGGGGGGTCCACAGATACGCAGTATTTT.

The chain combines TRBV6-5 with TRBJ2-7; 7 bases fit TRBD1. Per the germline V gene, CDR1 is MNHEY and CDR2 is SVGAGI. CDR3 length equals 14 residues. V shed 6 bases and J 1 base; nucleotides not matched to a gene: 6. The DNA of the CDR3 is TGTGCCAGCAGCCTCACAGGGGCATCCTACGAGCAGTACTTC. It yields the protein CASSLTGASYEQYF.

The gene calls are TRBV25-1 and TRBJ2-6; TRBD2 agrees at 9 bases. V was pared by 4 bases and J by 0 bases, with 7 bases of the junction left unmatched. Germline CDR1 reads MGHDK; CDR2 reads SYGVNS. The CDR3 contains 18 residues. CDR3 sequence reads: CASSGLASGNSGANVLTF. As DNA, the CDR3 is TGTGCCAGCAGTGGGCTCGCTAGCGGGAACTCTGGGGCCAACGTCCTGACTTTC.

The rearrangement uses TRBV12-1 and TRBJ1-4. TRBV12-1 is an annotated pseudogene. The CDR3 totals 18 residues. The CDR3, as DNA: TGTGCCAGCAGCCCCCAATTGGGGGGGTCAGCAACTAATGAAAAACTGTTTTTT. It specifies CASSPQLGGSATNEKLFF.